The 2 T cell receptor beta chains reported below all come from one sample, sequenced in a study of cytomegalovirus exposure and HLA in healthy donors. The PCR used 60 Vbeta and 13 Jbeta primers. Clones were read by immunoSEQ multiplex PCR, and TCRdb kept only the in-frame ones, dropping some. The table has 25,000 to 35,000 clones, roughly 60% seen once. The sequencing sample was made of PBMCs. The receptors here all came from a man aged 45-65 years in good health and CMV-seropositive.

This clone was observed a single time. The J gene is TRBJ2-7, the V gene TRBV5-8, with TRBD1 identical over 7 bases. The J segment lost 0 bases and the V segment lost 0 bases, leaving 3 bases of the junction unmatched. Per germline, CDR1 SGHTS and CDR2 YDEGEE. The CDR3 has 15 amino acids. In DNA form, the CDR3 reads TGTGCCAGCAGCTTGGAGAGGACAGGCTCCTACGAGCAGTACTTC. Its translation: CASSLERTGSYEQYF. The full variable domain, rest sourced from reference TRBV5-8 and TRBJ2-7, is EAGVTQSPTHLIKTRGQQATLRCSPISGHTSVYWYQQALGLGLQFLLWYDEGEERNRGNFPPRFSGRQFPNYSSELNVNALELEDSALYLCASSLERTGSYEQYFGPGTRLTVT.

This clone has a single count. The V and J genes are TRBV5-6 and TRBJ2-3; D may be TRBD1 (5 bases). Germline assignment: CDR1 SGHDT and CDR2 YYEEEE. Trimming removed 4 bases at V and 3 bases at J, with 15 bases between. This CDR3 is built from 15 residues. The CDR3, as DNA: TGTGCCAGCAGCACCAGGGTGGCTTTTACAGATACGCAGTATTTT. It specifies CASSTRVAFTDTQYF.